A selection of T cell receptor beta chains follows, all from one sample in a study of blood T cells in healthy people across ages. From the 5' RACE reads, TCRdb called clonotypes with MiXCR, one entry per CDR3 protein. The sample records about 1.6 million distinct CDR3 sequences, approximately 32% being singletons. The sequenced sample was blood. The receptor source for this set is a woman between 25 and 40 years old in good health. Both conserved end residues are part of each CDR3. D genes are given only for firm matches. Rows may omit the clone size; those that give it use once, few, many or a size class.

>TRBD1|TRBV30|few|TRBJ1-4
TGTGCCTGGTCAGGGGGCGAAGGAGAAAAACTGTTTTTT
CAWSGGEGEKLFF
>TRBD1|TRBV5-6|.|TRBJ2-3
TGTGCCAGCAGCCGTCGACAGGGGAGGTCAGATACGCAGTATTTT
CASSRRQGRSDTQYF
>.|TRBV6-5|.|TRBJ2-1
TGTGCCAGCAGTTACTCGGGTGGGGCAGGGGCCAGAAGCTCCTACAATGAGCAGTTCTTC
CASSYSGGAGARSSYNEQFF
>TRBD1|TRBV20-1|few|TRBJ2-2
TGCAGTGCTAGGAGGGGGCCGGGCACCGGGGAGCTGTTTTTT
CSARRGPGTGELFF
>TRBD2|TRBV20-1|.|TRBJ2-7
TGCAGTGCTCGGACTAGCGGGAGCGACCTCTCCTACGAGCAGTACTTC
CSARTSGSDLSYEQYF
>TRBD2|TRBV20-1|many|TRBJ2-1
TGCAGTGCTAGGCCCCGACTAGCGAACTACAATGAGCAGTTCTTC
CSARPRLANYNEQFF
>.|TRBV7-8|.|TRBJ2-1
TGTGCCAGCACCTCATGGGGCAGGGTCTACAATGAGCAGTTCTTC
CASTSWGRVYNEQFF
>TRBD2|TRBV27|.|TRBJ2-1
TGTGCCAGCAGTTACCTAGGACTAGCTACTGGGCAGTTCTTC
CASSYLGLATGQFF
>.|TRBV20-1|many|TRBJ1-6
TGCAGTGCTAGTTCAGGGGCGGTTAATTCACCCCTCCACTTT
CSASSGAVNSPLHF
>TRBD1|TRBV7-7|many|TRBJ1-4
TGTGCCAGCAGCTCCGGGACAGGGGATGAAAAACTGTTTTTT
CASSSGTGDEKLFF
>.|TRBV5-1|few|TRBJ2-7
TGCGCCAGCAGCTCCAAAGCGGAAAGCTCCTACGAGCAGTACTTC
CASSSKAESSYEQYF
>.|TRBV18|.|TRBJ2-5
TGTGCCAGCTCACGCAGACGGACCCAAGAGACCCAGTACTTC
CASSRRRTQETQYF
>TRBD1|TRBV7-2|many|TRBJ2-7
TGTGCCAGCAGCTTACTCACAGGGGCAGGGGAGCAGTACTTC
CASSLLTGAGEQYF
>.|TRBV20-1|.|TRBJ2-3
TGCAGTGCCCCCGGGGATGACGATACGCAGTATTTT
CSAPGDDDTQYF
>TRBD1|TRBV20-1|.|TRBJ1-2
TGCAATGCTAGACACCTTCACCCGGGACAGGGGGCTTATGGCTACACCTTC
CNARHLHPGQGAYGYTF
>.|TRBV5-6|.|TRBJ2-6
TGTGACAGCAGCTTGGTCCACTCTGGGGCCAACGTCCTGACTTTC
CDSSLVHSGANVLTF
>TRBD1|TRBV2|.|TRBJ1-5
TGTGCCAGCAGTGACGACAGGGGAAGCAATCAGCCCCAGCATTTT
CASSDDRGSNQPQHF
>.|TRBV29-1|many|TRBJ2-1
TGCAGCGTTGATCCACAGTTCAATGAGCAGTTCTTC
CSVDPQFNEQFF
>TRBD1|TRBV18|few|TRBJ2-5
TGTGCCAGCTCACCTGAGGGGGCGTCCGCAGAGACCCAGTACTTC
CASSPEGASAETQYF
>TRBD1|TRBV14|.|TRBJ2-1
TGTGCCAGCAGCCAAGTTTTACCGGGACAGGGACATGGGGAGCAGTTCTTC
CASSQVLPGQGHGEQFF
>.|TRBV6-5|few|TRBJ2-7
TGTGCCAGCAGGGGAGGGGGCTTGTCGTACGAGCAGTACTTC
CASRGGGLSYEQYF
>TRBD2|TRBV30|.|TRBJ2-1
TGTGCCTGGACAGGACTAGCGGGGCGCAATGAGCAGTTCTTC
CAWTGLAGRNEQFF
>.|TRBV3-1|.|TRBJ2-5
TGTGCCAGCGGCGCACAACCATATGAGACCCAGTACTTC
CASGAQPYETQYF
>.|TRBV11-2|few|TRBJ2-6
TGTGCCAGCAGCTCAGGGGGGAGCTCTGGGGCCAACGTCCTGACTTTC
CASSSGGSSGANVLTF
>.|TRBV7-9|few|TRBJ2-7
TGTGCCAGCAGCTACGCCCTGACAGGGAGGTACGAGCAGTACTTC
CASSYALTGRYEQYF
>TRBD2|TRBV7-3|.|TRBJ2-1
TGTGCCAGCATGAGGGCTAGCGGGGACAATGAGCAGTTCTTC
CASMRASGDNEQFF
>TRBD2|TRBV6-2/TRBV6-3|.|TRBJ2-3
TGTGCCAGCAGTCCGCTGTTCGGGGTGGAAACCAAGATTAAACCGGGACTAGCCGTCACGCAGTATTTT
CASSPLFGVETKIKPGLAVTQYF
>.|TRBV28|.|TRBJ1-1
TGTGCCAGCAGCTCAGCGGGCCCCCTCCCGGAAGCTTTCTTT
CASSSAGPLPEAFF